A single sample is the source of the 19 T cell receptor beta chains below, sequenced in a study of breast tumors, draining lymph nodes, adjacent tissues. TCRdb passed the multiplex PCR reads through MiXCR, listing each CDR3 protein once. The sample consists of some 170,000 distinct CDR3 sequences, 33% of them appearing once. Axillary draining lymph nodes of breast cancer patients supplied the node samples. The sequencing input was axillary lymph node tissue. These receptors all come from a female donor with breast cancer. Some clones in this sample may be carry-over from other donors' samples.

Ten or more counts support this clonotype. The V gene is TRBV30, the J gene TRBJ1-5; a weak D match, TRBD1 (5 bases). CDR1 is GTSNPN, CDR2 SVGIG, per germline (reference sequence). The length of the CDR3 is 13 residues. V lost 5 bases and J 2 bases, leaving 10 bases between the germline ends. The CDR3 DNA follows: TGTGCCTGGTCCAAGACAGGCAATCAGCCCCAGCATTTT. It translates to CAWSKTGNQPQHF.

The chain joins TRBV30 to TRBJ1-4; 9 bases fit TRBD1. V shed 1 base and J 7 bases; nucleotides not matched to a gene: 1. Germline V gives CDR1 GTSNPN, CDR2 SVGIG (reference sequence). This CDR3 spans 13 amino acids. CDR3 loop: CAWSATGGEKLFF. CDR3 in DNA: TGTGCCTGGAGTGCGACAGGGGGTGAAAAACTGTTTTTT.

The chain combines TRBV18 with TRBJ1-2, with 7 bases fitting TRBD1. Germline V gene sequence: CDR1 KGHSH, CDR2 LQKENI. This CDR3 is built from 14 residues. V was clipped by 3 bases and J by 5 bases; unmatched bases: 6. The CDR3 loop reads CASSPTGREYGYTF. CDR3 DNA sequence: TGTGCCAGCTCACCGACAGGGCGGGAATATGGCTACACCTTC.

Ten or more counts support this clonotype. This sequence joins TRBV2 and TRBJ1-6; D unclear. CDR3 length: 15 amino acids. Between the trimmed V and J ends, which lost 6 bases and 10 bases, there was a span of 19 bases. The V gene's germline CDR1 is SNHLY and CDR2 FYNNEI. CDR3 region: CASSSREIGTSPLHF. The CDR3 region has the DNA TGTGCCAGCAGCAGCCGGGAGATAGGTACATCACCCCTCCACTTT.

This chain connects TRBV12-3 or TRBV12-4 to TRBJ1-2, with unresolved D. With 2 bases removed from V and 1 base from J, the gap between germline ends came to 5 bases. The length of the CDR3 is 13 residues. CDR3 in DNA: TGTGCCAGCAGTTTACCACTTAACTATGGCTACACCTTC. Protein sequence: CASSLPLNYGYTF.

To note about this clonotype: A much larger clonotype is one base distant, so this may be a read error. The chain carries TRBV5-6 and TRBJ1-2; D remains unclear. The CDR3 runs 12 residues. The germline V gene encodes CDR1 SGHDT and CDR2 YYEEEE. CDR3 residues: CASSFINSGYTF. The CDR3 nucleotides read TGTGCCAGCAGCTTCATAAACTCTGGCTACACCTTC.

This clonotype has ten or more counts. This sequence joins TRBV29-1 and TRBJ2-7; 7 bases agree with TRBD2. V dropped 2 bases and J dropped 6; count of bases not matched to a gene: 7. The V gene's germline CDR1 is SQVTM and CDR2 ANQGSEA. The CDR3 has 13 residues. DNA for the CDR3: TGCAGCGTTGAAAGCGGGGCAGCTCGCGAGCAGTACTTC. It yields the protein CSVESGAAREQYF.

This clonotype was detected ten times or more. This chain links TRBV30 with TRBJ2-1; 7 positions agree with TRBD2. V lost 0 bases to trimming and J lost 10 bases; unmatched junction nucleotides: 3. Germline CDR1 is GTSNPN and CDR2 is SVGIG (reference sequence). The CDR3 runs 12 residues. The CDR3 reads CAWSVRAGEQFF. The DNA for the CDR3 is TGTGCCTGGAGTGTACGAGCGGGGGAGCAGTTCTTC.

CDR3 protein: CGTGTGRDYGYTF. The CDR3 region has the DNA TGTGGTACCGGGACAGGGAGAGACTATGGCTACACCTTC. The V call is TRBV28, the J call TRBJ1-2, with 9 bases identical to TRBD1. CDR3 length: 13 residues. Germline V gives CDR1 MDHEN, CDR2 SYDVKM.

Points on this clonotype: No conserved phenylalanine or tryptophan ends this CDR3, so it is likely a read error. Because the CDR3's place on the DNA is in doubt, the DNA is left out and the CDR3 is given as listed by TCRdb. This rearrangement joins TRBV6-5 to TRBJ1-2; the D call TRBD1 from the table was never checked on the DNA. Counting both end residues, the CDR3 totals 15 amino acids. Germline V gene data show CDR1 as MNHEY and CDR2 as SVGAGI. The CDR3 here is CASSKQTGTGASVTL.

The V and J genes are TRBV20-1 and TRBJ1-2, with a weak D call TRBD1 (5 bases). CDR1 and CDR2 (germline): DFQATT, SNEGSKA (reference sequence). There are 13 residues in the CDR3. V was trimmed by 0 bases and J by 8 bases, leaving 13 bases between them. CDR3 sequence: CSARDGGEYGYTF. The CDR3 DNA follows: TGCAGTGCTAGAGATGGGGGGGAATACGGCTACACCTTC.

This clonotype was recorded at least ten times. This rearrangement joins TRBV20-1 to TRBJ2-5; 11 bases align to TRBD2. The trim removed 0 bases at V and 3 bases at J, leaving 3 bases unmatched. Germline V gene lookup returns CDR1 DFQATT and CDR2 SNEGSKA (reference sequence). The length of the CDR3 is 15 residues. In DNA form, the CDR3 reads TGCAGTGCTAGAGATGGTAGCGGGAGGGAAGAGACCCAGTACTTC. It specifies CSARDGSGREETQYF.

On this clonotype itself: Just one base apart from a much larger clone, this may be a read error. The chain is built from TRBV20-1 and TRBJ2-7; D possibly corresponds to TRBD2 (5 bases). Germline V gives CDR1 DFQATT, CDR2 SNEGSKA (reference sequence). The CDR3 contains 13 residues. For the CDR3, the DNA is TGCAGTGCTAGAGGGGAGCCTTTGTACGCGCAGTACTTC. Amino acid sequence: CSARGEPLYAQYF.

In this sample, this clonotype turned up many times. This chain uses TRBV9 with TRBJ2-2; TRBD2 aligns across 15 bases. Unmatched junction bases numbered 8, after V lost 4 bases and J lost 4 bases. This CDR3 comprises 18 residues. Germline V gives CDR1 SGDLS, CDR2 YYNGEE. CDR3 loop: CASSSPGLAGGGTGELFF. Written as DNA, the CDR3 is TGTGCCAGCAGCTCACCGGGACTAGCGGGAGGTGGCACCGGGGAGCTGTTTTTT.

The rearrangement links TRBV9 to TRBJ2-7, with D perhaps being TRBD1 or TRBD2 (7 bases each). CDR1 and CDR2 from the germline V gene are SGDLS and YYNGEE. Between the trimmed V and J ends, which lost 2 bases and 5 bases, there was a span of 20 bases. This CDR3 comprises 16 residues. CDR3 sequence (DNA): TGTGCCAGCAGCGTCGCAGGGGGAGGGAACGGCCACGAGCAGTACTTC. This gives the protein CASSVAGGGNGHEQYF.

The sample holds many counts of this clonotype. V is TRBV11-3 and J is TRBJ2-1, with TRBD2 as a possible D gene (5 bases). Germline V gene sequence: CDR1 SGHNT, CDR2 YENEEA. CDR3 size: 16 residues. V lost 5 bases, J lost 1 base, and 15 bases lay in between. CDR3 nucleotides: TGTGCCAGCAGCAAAGAACCGCGGGTATCCTACAATGAGCAGTTCTTC. It codes for CASSKEPRVSYNEQFF.

This clonotype was seen ten or more times. CDR3 nucleotides: TGTGCCAGCATCTCAGGACTGAGCTACGAGCAGTACTTC. Translation: CASISGLSYEQYF. The chain couples TRBV25-1 to TRBJ2-7, with D maybe TRBD2 (5 bases). V lost 7 bases to trimming and J lost 3 bases, with 13 bases between them. Germline CDR1 is MGHDK and CDR2 is SYGVNS. This CDR3 contains 13 residues.

The chain recombines TRBV7-2 with TRBJ2-3; D is possibly TRBD1 (6 bases). Germline V gene sequence: CDR1 SGHTA, CDR2 FQGNSA. Deletions cut 4 bases from V and 0 bases from J, with 14 bases between. This CDR3 region has 16 residues. The chain's CDR3 is CASSCSQGQSTDTQYF. In DNA form, the CDR3 reads TGTGCCAGCAGCTGCTCCCAGGGACAAAGCACAGATACGCAGTATTTT.

In its sample, this clonotype was seen a few times. The chain is built from TRBV7-3 and TRBJ1-1; D is uncertain. CDR1 SGHTA and CDR2 FQGTGA come from the germline V gene. CDR3 size: 13 residues. V was trimmed by 5 bases and J by 1 base, leaving 8 bases between them. CDR3 sequence reads: CASSIDGNTEAFF. The CDR3 DNA sequence: TGTGCCAGCAGCATCGACGGGAACACTGAAGCTTTCTTT.